This TCR beta chain stems from a study of T cells in Graves' hyperthyroidism and ophthalmopathy. Ten or more counts support this clonotype. V lost 7 bases and J 7 bases, leaving 20 bases between the germline ends. The germline CDR1 and CDR2 sequences are SGHVS and FQNEAQ. CDR3 length: 15 amino acids. RNA transcripts were the template for amplifying TCR beta CDR3 regions. First-round RT-PCR targeting the TCR CDR3 was performed with the HTBI primer set. TCRdb re-called the multiplex PCR reads through MiXCR, storing one row per CDR3 protein. The sample includes 450,000 to 650,000 distinct CDR3 sequences, approximately 17% of them seen just once.

This TCR came from a woman aged 18-29 years with Graves' ophthalmopathy. Sequencing was performed on blood. This chain joins TRBV7-8 and TRBJ2-1; D is perhaps TRBD2 (5 bases). CDR3 sequence: CASIKGTSERNEQFF. CDR3 in DNA: TGTGCCAGCATCAAAGGTACTAGTGAACGGAATGAGCAGTTCTTC.